The following is a T cell receptor beta chain sequence with its context. Between the trimmed V and J ends, which lost 0 bases and 4 bases, there was a span of 3 bases. CDR1 and CDR2 from the germline V gene are LNHNV and YYDKDF (reference sequence). This CDR3 region has 12 residues. After constant-region reverse-primer amplification, full-length variable regions underwent semi-nested PCR with Nested Universal Primer A. TCRdb reprocessed the 5' RACE reads via MiXCR and lists one record per CDR3 protein. The data hold more than 6,000 distinct CDR3 sequences, with 45% to 65% observed a single time. The chain employs TRBV15 and TRBJ1-1; no clear D. This receptor was obtained from a female donor with breast cancer. Material: naive CD4+ T cells sorted from a lymph node. Subset described: naive CD4+ T cells, CD4+CD45RA+CD25-. Here the CDR3 DNA reads TGTGCCACCAGCAGAGATACCACTGAAGCTTTCTTT. Translating it yields CATSRDTTEAFF.